The TCR beta chain described here comes from a study of blood T cell repertoires in COVID-19. Overall study context: The United States, Italy and Spain were the sources of the acute and convalescent COVID-19 samples. Sample material is recorded as cDNA or gDNA derived from T cells, B-cell-depleted T cells, or PBMCs.

Here immunoSEQ multiplex PCR was the method, and the copy in TCRdb shows in-frame clones only, minus some. The sample yields 180,000 or so clones, approximately 85% seen once. The receptor was derived from a woman of 80 years or more with acute or convalescent COVID-19. Sequencing input: peripheral blood.

In DNA, the CDR3 is TGTGCCAGCAGACCGGCCGGATCCCGCGGCTGGGAAAAACTGTTTTTT. It encodes CASRPAGSRGWEKLFF. The chain employs TRBV27 and TRBJ1-4; no clear D gene. Trimming took off 6 bases at V and 8 bases at J, with 22 bases between the two ends. The germline V gene encodes CDR1 MNHEY and CDR2 SMNVEV (reference sequence). The CDR3 sequence is 16 residues long.